This T cell receptor beta chain was identified during a study of T cells in Graves' hyperthyroidism and ophthalmopathy. Template material for amplifying TCR beta CDR3 regions consisted of RNA transcripts. The TCR CDR3 was amplified in a first-round RT-PCR using the HTBI primer set. TCRdb independently ran MiXCR on the multiplex PCR reads; one entry per CDR3 protein. The sample contains hundreds of thousands of distinct CDR3 sequences, approximately 19% of which appear only once. Ten or more counts support this clonotype. The sequence was collected from a woman between 18 and 29 years old with Graves' hyperthyroidism. Sequencing used blood.

The CDR3 coding sequence is TGTGCCAGCAGTTACCGTGGGGAGGACACTGAAGCTTTCTTT. Protein sequence: CASSYRGEDTEAFF. J is TRBJ1-1 and V is TRBV6-2 or TRBV6-3; D uncertain. CDR1 MNHEY and CDR2 SVGEGT come from the germline V gene. V lost 2 bases and J 3 bases, leaving 10 bases between the germline ends. The CDR3 is 14 amino acids.